The 8 T cell receptor beta chains presented below share a single source sample, sequenced in a study of T cell responses to AZD1222 COVID-19 vaccine. TCRdb's copy holds only in-frame clones and misses some; the assay was immunoSEQ multiplex PCR. Among about 150,000 clones listed, about nine tenths were seen once. Source: peripheral blood, taken on day 0 of AZD1222 vaccination. The receptors were gathered from an adult in good health.

This chain joins TRBV10-3 and TRBJ2-1, with 8 bases fitting TRBD1. Germline CDR1 and CDR2: ENHRY and SYGVKD. V was clipped by 5 bases and J by 8 bases; unmatched bases: 11. This CDR3 spans 15 amino acids. The CDR3 sequence is CAISRNPDRADEQFF. The CDR3, as DNA: TGTGCCATCAGTAGAAACCCGGACAGGGCCGATGAGCAGTTCTTC.

A note on this clone: An end of the junction does not agree with germline; a read error may underlie this. The V and J genes are TRBV19 and TRBJ1-2; D is unresolved. The CDR3 loop spans 12 amino acids. Germline V gene lookup returns CDR1 LNHDA and CDR2 SQIVND (reference sequence). The CDR3 sequence: CASSPSPRTVFF. The DNA of the CDR3 is TGTGCCAGTAGCCCCTCACCCCGGACGGTGTTCTTC.

Only one count was recorded for this clone. The genes are TRBV24-1 and TRBJ2-5; possibly TRBD2 for D (6 bases). Germline assignment: CDR1 KGHDR and CDR2 SFDVKD. The CDR3 runs 15 residues. Deletions cut 0 bases from V and 3 bases from J, with 10 bases between. CDR3 loop: CATSDLSAGKETQYF. CDR3 in DNA: TGTGCCACCAGTGATTTGTCCGCGGGGAAAGAGACCCAGTACTTC.

V usage is TRBV29-1 and J usage is TRBJ1-1, with D possibly TRBD1 on 6 matching bases. There are 13 residues in the CDR3. Germline V gene sequence: CDR1 SQVTM, CDR2 ANQGSEA. V lost 8 bases and J 3 bases, leaving 16 bases between the germline ends. DNA for the CDR3: TGCAGCTCACAAACACAGGGCTACACTGAAGCTTTCTTT. This sequence encodes CSSQTQGYTEAFF.

The V call is TRBV5-6, the J call TRBJ1-4; TRBD1 matches 9 bases. Trimming cost V 4 bases and J 8 bases; bases outside gene matches: 6. Germline CDR1 is SGHDT and CDR2 is YYEEEE. The CDR3 loop spans 14 amino acids. This CDR3 reads CASSPWTGEEKLFF. In nucleotides, the CDR3 is TGTGCCAGCAGCCCCTGGACAGGGGAAGAAAAACTGTTTTTT.

This clone appeared a single time. The rearrangement links TRBV6-6 to TRBJ2-5, with 10 bases fitting TRBD1. The CDR3 has 16 residues. CDR1 and CDR2 from the germline V gene are MNHNY and SVGAGI (reference sequence). V shed 0 bases and J 4 bases; nucleotides not matched to a gene: 5. CDR3 coding DNA: TGTGCCAGCAGTTACTCGGGGACAGGGGCTGCAGAGACCCAGTACTTC. It translates to CASSYSGTGAAETQYF.

This clone appeared a few times. The chain carries TRBV24-1 and TRBJ1-2; D unclear. This CDR3 region has 16 residues. V was cut by 4 bases and J by 3 bases, with 17 bases left in between. CDR1 and CDR2 from the germline V gene are KGHDR and SFDVKD. Here the CDR3 DNA reads TGTGCCACCAGTGAATCTACCATCGGGCGCGACTATGGCTACACCTTC. This codes for CATSESTIGRDYGYTF.

The CDR3 region has the DNA TGTGCCAGCAGTTCTGGGGGGAGCACCATATATTTT. It is translated as CASSSGGSTIYF. The V and J genes are TRBV12-3 or TRBV12-4 and TRBJ1-3, with D possibly being TRBD1 (5 bases). The CDR3 runs 12 residues. The V and J ends lost 4 bases and 9 bases respectively, with 10 bases between them.